This T cell receptor (beta chain) was retrieved from a study of blood T cell repertoires in COVID-19. The CDR3 is made up of 13 amino acids. With V trimmed by 4 bases and J by 5 bases, 4 bases remained unmatched. Germline values: CDR1 SNHLY, CDR2 FYNNEI. Original analysis: Amplifying reference gene primers gave estimates of nucleated cell counts. Repertoires were generated with immunoSEQ multiplex PCR, while TCRdb's copy carries only in-frame clones and drops some. The V and J calls and clone size come from that table; D and trimming were worked out from the DNA. The sample comprises under 300,000 clones, 81% of which are singletons, and roughly 2.9% rests with the top ten.

Source material: peripheral blood. V and J are TRBV2 and TRBJ1-1, with 7 bases aligning to TRBD1. The sequence was collected from a woman aged 55-75 years with active or convalescent COVID-19. For the CDR3, the DNA is TGTGCCAGCAGTGGACAGGGTAGAACTGAAGCTTTCTTT. Its protein is CASSGQGRTEAFF.